The present TCR beta chain was sequenced within a study of cytomegalovirus exposure and HLA in healthy donors. Study-wide context: The 120 or so validation repertoires used a platform that matched the one used for the 666 first-cohort repertoires, as a later analysis reported.

TCRdb's table, derived via immunoSEQ multiplex PCR, lists solely in-frame clones and lacks some. Here the sample spans about 360,000 clones, 75% to 90% being singletons. Details on this clone: Its target is not known.

Per the germline V gene, CDR1 is SGHDT and CDR2 is YYEEEE. Losses at the gene ends were 4 bases for V and 2 bases for J; bases not matched to a gene: 11. The CDR3 contains 17 residues. The study, taken as a whole, reports: Subsequent analysis showed first-cohort TCR clusters tending to co-occur in 120 validation repertoires. Diagnosis of cytomegalovirus status made by the classifier reportedly showed high specificity and sensitivity. Three chains linked to CMV were shown in vitro to be specific for CMV antigens.

The clonotype originates from a woman aged 18-30 years in good health and CMV-seronegative. The sequencing input was PBMCs. The chain joins TRBV5-6 to TRBJ2-3, with TRBD1 matching over 9 bases. CDR3 residues: CASSATSGTGLTDTQYF. The DNA of the CDR3 is TGTGCCAGCAGCGCTACTTCCGGGACAGGGCTCACAGATACGCAGTATTTT.